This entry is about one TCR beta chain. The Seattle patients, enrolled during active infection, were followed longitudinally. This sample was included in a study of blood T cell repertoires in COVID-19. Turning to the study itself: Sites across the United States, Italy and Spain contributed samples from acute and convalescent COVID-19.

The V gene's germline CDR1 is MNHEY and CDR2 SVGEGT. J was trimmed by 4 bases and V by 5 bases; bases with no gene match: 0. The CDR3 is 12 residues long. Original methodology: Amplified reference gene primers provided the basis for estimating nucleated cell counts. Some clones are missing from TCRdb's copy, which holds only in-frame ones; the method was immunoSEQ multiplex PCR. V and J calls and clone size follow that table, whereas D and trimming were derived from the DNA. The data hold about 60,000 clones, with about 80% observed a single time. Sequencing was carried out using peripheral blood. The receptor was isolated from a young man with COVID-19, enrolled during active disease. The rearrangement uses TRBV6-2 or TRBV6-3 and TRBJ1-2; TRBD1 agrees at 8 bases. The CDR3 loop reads CASSTGGYGYTF. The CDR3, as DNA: TGTGCCAGCAGTACAGGGGGCTATGGCTACACCTTC.